The 23 T cell receptor beta chains listed next were all sequenced from one sample in a study of glioma-infiltrating T cells after dendritic cell vaccination. The method was immunoSEQ multiplex PCR; TCRdb's version includes in-frame clones alone and lacks a portion of them. The table records some 73,000 clones, more than 65% of them present only once. The sequencing here drew on blood, taken before dendritic cell vaccination. These receptors were taken from a human donor with glioblastoma.

The chain joins TRBV28 to TRBJ2-7; tentative D call: TRBD2 (5 bases). Germline-derived CDR1 and CDR2 are MDHEN and SYDVKM. V was pared by 6 bases and J by 6 bases, with 12 bases between. This CDR3 region has 12 residues. The CDR3 region is CASRDTRREQYF. CDR3 nucleotides: TGTGCCAGCAGGGATACTAGGCGCGAGCAGTACTTC.

The chain carries TRBV18 and TRBJ1-1; TRBD1 matches at 7 bases. CDR1 and CDR2 (germline): KGHSH, LQKENI. After removal of 1 base from V and 2 bases from J, the junction contained 4 bases not matched to a gene. The CDR3 covers 15 residues. This CDR3 is CASSPLTGINTEAFF. Here the CDR3 DNA reads TGTGCCAGCTCACCACTGACAGGGATCAACACTGAAGCTTTCTTT.

The V and J genes are TRBV6-5 and TRBJ2-7; TRBD2 might be the D (5 bases). The CDR3 runs 11 residues. With 4 bases removed from V and 6 bases from J, the gap between germline ends came to 7 bases. From germline, CDR1 is MNHEY and CDR2 SVGAGI. This CDR3 reads CASSCGLEQYF. The CDR3 region has the DNA TGTGCCAGCAGTTGTGGACTCGAGCAGTACTTC.

This sequence joins TRBV9 and TRBJ1-1, with 7 nucleotides matching TRBD1. Germline values: CDR1 SGDLS, CDR2 YYNGEE. Unmatched junction bases numbered 6, after V lost 4 bases and J lost 3 bases. The CDR3 contains 14 residues. CDR3 loop: CASSTRTGYTEAFF. Written as DNA, the CDR3 is TGTGCCAGCAGCACCCGGACAGGCTACACTGAAGCTTTCTTT.

V usage is TRBV6-1 and J usage is TRBJ1-4; D gene ambiguous. This CDR3 is 15 amino acids long. The V and J ends lost 2 bases and 4 bases respectively, with 11 bases between them. The germline CDR1 and CDR2 sequences are MNHNS and SASEGT. CDR3 DNA: TGTGCCAGCAGTGAAATGGCAGGTGGTAATGAAAAACTGTTTTTT. Residues: CASSEMAGGNEKLFF.

The V gene is TRBV2, the J gene TRBJ1-2; maybe TRBD1 (6 bases). Germline V lookup: CDR1 SNHLY, CDR2 FYNNEI. The CDR3 spans 20 residues. With 3 bases removed from V and 8 bases from J, the gap between germline ends came to 34 bases. CDR3 protein: CASSDVPRTAATTMAYGYTF. The CDR3 DNA reads TGTGCCAGCAGTGACGTTCCACGGACAGCGGCGACAACTATGGCATACGGCTACACCTTC.

The rearrangement uses TRBV5-1 and TRBJ2-2, with D maybe TRBD1 (5 bases). The CDR3 sequence is 16 residues long. Germline assignment: CDR1 SGHRS and CDR2 YFSETQ. The V end was cut by 3 bases, the J end by 5 bases, with 17 bases between. The CDR3 region has the DNA TGCGCCAGCAGCTACCAGGGTTTAGAATTAACCGGGGAGCTGTTTTTT. It specifies CASSYQGLELTGELFF.

The rearrangement links TRBV19 to TRBJ1-1, with 9 bases matching TRBD1. V was clipped by 6 bases and J by 2 bases; unmatched bases: 7. Looked up from germline, CDR1 is LNHDA and CDR2 is SQIVND (reference sequence). The CDR3 runs 15 residues. This chain's CDR3 is CASRFYRGPNTEAFF. The DNA of the CDR3 is TGTGCCAGTAGGTTCTACAGGGGGCCTAACACTGAAGCTTTCTTT.

CDR3 residues: CASSLGGLGGNSPLHF. The CDR3, as DNA: TGTGCCAGCAGCTTAGGAGGGTTGGGGGGAAATTCACCCCTCCACTTT. The V and J genes are TRBV7-9 and TRBJ1-6; TRBD1 is a possible D gene (5 bases). V lost 1 base to trimming and J lost 7 bases, with 14 bases between them. The CDR3 has 16 amino acids. CDR1 SEHNR and CDR2 FQNEAQ come from the germline V gene (reference sequence).

The rearrangement links TRBV23-1 to TRBJ2-7, with 8 bases fitting TRBD2. TRBV23-1 is an ORF, with its function uncertain. The V and J ends lost 4 bases and 1 base, in that order; junction bases with no gene match: 6. The CDR3 covers 15 residues. Here the CDR3 reads CASSRAGGGSYEQYV. The DNA for the CDR3 is TGCGCCAGCAGTCGGGCGGGGGGAGGATCCTACGAGCAGTACGTC.

The V call is TRBV5-1, the J call TRBJ1-3; D gene uncertain. CDR3 length: 15 amino acids. V lost 4 bases, J lost 0 bases, and 11 bases lay in between. Germline V CDR1 and CDR2: SGHRS, YFSETQ. The CDR3 DNA reads as TGCGCCAGCAGCGTGGACGGGAGCTCTGGAAACACCATATATTTT. Translation: CASSVDGSSGNTIYF. Full variable domain (outside the CDR3, taken from reference TRBV5-1 and TRBJ1-3): KAGVTQTPRYLIKTRGQQVTLSCSPISGHRSVSWYQQTPGQGLQFLFEYFSETQRNKGNFPGRFSGRQFSNSRSEMNVSTLELGDSALYLCASSVDGSSGNTIYFGEGSWLTVV.

The chain couples TRBV7-9 to TRBJ1-5; 7 nucleotides align to TRBD1. Trimming took 1 base from V and 8 from J; bases not matched to a gene: 8. Germline CDR1 reads SEHNR; CDR2 reads FQNEAQ (reference sequence). This CDR3 is 15 amino acids long. CDR3 protein: CASSLGGTVVEPQHF. For the CDR3, the DNA is TGTGCCAGCAGCTTAGGTGGGACAGTTGTCGAGCCCCAGCATTTT. The full variable domain, completed using reference TRBV7-9 and TRBJ1-5, is DTGVSQNPRHKITKRGQNVTFRCDPISEHNRLYWYRQTLGQGPEFLTYFQNEAQLEKSRLLSDRFSAERPKGSFSTLEIQRTEQGDSAMYLCASSLGGTVVEPQHFGDGTRLSIL.

This clone showed up just once. The chain has TRBV9 and TRBJ1-2; no definite D call. The germline V gene encodes CDR1 SGDLS and CDR2 YYNGEE. CDR3 length: 15 amino acids. With 0 bases removed from V and 4 bases from J, the gap between germline ends came to 13 bases. For the CDR3, the DNA is TGTGCCAGCAGCGTAGTGCCGGACGGAGGCTATGGCTACACCTTC. Encoded protein: CASSVVPDGGYGYTF. Complete variable domain (other parts from reference TRBV9 and TRBJ1-2): DSGVTQTPKHLITATGQRVTLRCSPRSGDLSVYWYQQSLDQGLQFLIQYYNGEERAKGNILERFSAQQFPDLHSELNLSSLELGDSALYFCASSVVPDGGYGYTFGSGTRLTVV.

The chain carries TRBV6-6 and TRBJ1-2, with D perhaps matching TRBD1 (6 bases). Trimming removed 5 bases at V and 5 bases at J, with 15 bases between. Germline V CDR1 and CDR2: MNHNY, SVGAGI (reference sequence). The CDR3 is made up of 14 amino acids. Here the CDR3 reads CASSLRQADYGYTF. The CDR3 region has the DNA TGTGCCAGCAGTCTTCGACAGGCCGATTATGGCTACACCTTC.

The J gene is TRBJ2-1, the V gene TRBV7-9; 10 bases match TRBD2. Per the germline V gene, CDR1 is SEHNR and CDR2 is FQNEAQ (reference sequence). V lost 5 bases to trimming and J lost 7 bases; unmatched junction nucleotides: 5. This CDR3 spans 14 amino acids. The CDR3 reads CASSPLAGVNEQFF. The CDR3 coding sequence is TGTGCCAGCAGCCCGCTAGCGGGAGTTAATGAGCAGTTCTTC.

J is TRBJ2-5 and V is TRBV2; 10 bases line up with TRBD2. Trimming cost V 4 bases and J 1 base; bases outside gene matches: 12. The CDR3 runs 18 residues. Germline lookup yields CDR1 SNHLY and CDR2 FYNNEI. The CDR3 reads CASSGGTSGTTIQETQYF. The CDR3 DNA is TGTGCCAGCAGTGGTGGCACTAGCGGGACTACCATCCAAGAGACCCAGTACTTC.

The rearrangement links TRBV4-2 to TRBJ2-2; TRBD2 is a possible D gene (5 bases). The V end lost 5 bases, the J end lost 3 bases, and 10 bases lay between the germline ends. Germline CDR1 and CDR2: LGHNA and YNFKEQ. The CDR3 totals 14 residues. The CDR3 is CASSGRTDTGELFF. CDR3 DNA: TGTGCCAGCAGCGGGAGAACGGACACCGGGGAGCTGTTTTTT.

The chain has TRBV5-1 and TRBJ2-2; TRBD1 matches 11 bases. Germline loops: CDR1 SGHRS, CDR2 YFSETQ. V shed 4 bases, J shed 6 bases, and the junction held 11 bases outside the gene matches. The CDR3 consists of 17 residues. CDR3 coding DNA: TGCGCCAGCAGCCGAACCGGGACAGGGGGTTCCGCCGGGGAGCTGTTTTTT. Amino acids: CASSRTGTGGSAGELFF.

This clone showed up just once. This sequence joins TRBV18 and TRBJ2-2; the match to TRBD2 covers 7 bases. V lost 3 bases and J lost 4; bases outside the gene matches: 5. This CDR3 spans 15 amino acids. Germline-derived CDR1 and CDR2 are KGHSH and LQKENI. This chain's CDR3 is CASSPTGTTTGELFF. DNA for the CDR3: TGTGCCAGCTCACCTACCGGGACTACCACCGGGGAGCTGTTTTTT.

The chain has TRBV5-6 and TRBJ2-4; 10 bases are shared with TRBD2. The CDR3 spans 18 residues. Germline values: CDR1 SGHDT, CDR2 YYEEEE. V dropped 0 bases and J dropped 8; count of bases not matched to a gene: 14. The CDR3 DNA reads TGTGCCAGCAGCTTGGCCCTATCGGTAGCGGGAGGATACGACATTCAGTACTTC. Its protein product is CASSLALSVAGGYDIQYF.

V and J are TRBV6-1 and TRBJ1-6; tentative D call: TRBD1 (6 bases). The CDR3 contains 15 residues. V lost 4 bases to trimming and J lost 10 bases, with 17 bases between them. Germline assignment: CDR1 MNHNS and CDR2 SASEGT. CDR3 coding DNA: TGTGCCAGCAGTGCTAGGACAGCCACGGGGTCACCCCTCCACTTT. It codes for CASSARTATGSPLHF.

The genes are TRBV27 and TRBJ2-1; TRBD2 matches at 14 bases. V was clipped by 3 bases and J by 6 bases; unmatched bases: 7. Germline V gene data show CDR1 as MNHEY and CDR2 as SMNVEV (reference sequence). This CDR3 comprises 17 residues. Here the CDR3 reads CASSFRLAGGPRNEQFF. CDR3 coding DNA: TGTGCCAGCAGTTTCCGACTAGCGGGAGGGCCTCGCAATGAGCAGTTCTTC.

The V gene is TRBV7-3, the J gene TRBJ2-6; the D is unclear. This CDR3 has 17 amino acids. V shed 5 bases and J shed 1 base, with 15 bases lying between them. The germline V gene has CDR1 SGHTA and CDR2 FQGTGA. CDR3 sequence: CASSPHPGFSGANVLTF. The CDR3 coding sequence is TGTGCCAGCAGCCCCCACCCGGGTTTTTCTGGGGCCAACGTCCTGACTTTC.